The 8 T cell receptor beta chains reported below all come from one sample, sequenced in a study of blood T cell repertoires in COVID-19. Only in-frame clones appear in the TCRdb table, and some are missing; sequencing was by immunoSEQ multiplex PCR. Here the sample spans about 140,000 clones, around 89% being singletons. The sequencing sample was made of peripheral blood. These receptors were taken from a human donor with COVID-19, enrolled during active disease. The donor label of this sample is uncertain.

This clone was counted a single time. The CDR3 DNA sequence: TGTGCCAGCAGCCACGGGACAAGTAATTCACCCCTCCACTTT. Translated, it gives CASSHGTSNSPLHF. V is TRBV7-9 and J is TRBJ1-6, with D possibly matching TRBD1 (6 bases). CDR1 is SEHNR, CDR2 FQNEAQ, per germline (reference sequence). The V gene lost 5 bases and the J gene lost 6 bases, with 11 bases spanning the gap. The length of the CDR3 is 14 residues.

The chain couples TRBV7-8 to TRBJ1-1, with D tentatively TRBD1 (6 bases). This CDR3 spans 15 amino acids. The germline V and J ends were trimmed by 5 bases and 5 bases, with 18 bases remaining between them. Germline CDR1 and CDR2: SGHVS and FQNEAQ. CDR3 DNA: TGTGCCAGCAGCCCCCATGAGGGGGGGGAAACTGAAGCTTTCTTT. It specifies CASSPHEGGETEAFF. Variable domain in full (rest from reference TRBV7-8 and TRBJ1-1): GAGVSQSPRYKVAKRGQDVALRCDPISGHVSLFWYQQALGQGPEFLTYFQNEAQLDKSGLPSDRFFAERPEGSVSTLKIQRTQQEDSAVYLCASSPHEGGETEAFFGQGTRLTVV.

The CDR3 coding sequence is TGTGCCAGCAGTCGAGGGACAGGGGGTCGAGAGACCCAGTACTTC. It codes for CASSRGTGGRETQYF. This chain links TRBV2 with TRBJ2-5; 11 bases match TRBD1. J gave up 4 bases and V 5 bases, and 6 bases lay outside the gene matches. The CDR3 extends over 15 amino acids. Germline V gene sequence: CDR1 SNHLY, CDR2 FYNNEI.

The chain couples TRBV2 to TRBJ2-5; 9 bases match TRBD1. CDR3 length equals 15 residues. From germline, CDR1 is SNHLY and CDR2 FYNNEI. The junction had 7 bases not matched to a gene; V was cut back by 6 bases and J by 2 bases. CDR3 sequence reads: CASRPGQGLQETQYF. CDR3 nucleotides: TGTGCCAGCAGGCCGGGACAGGGCCTACAAGAGACCCAGTACTTC.

As to this clone: A much bigger clone sits one base away, suggesting this may be a read error. The chain employs TRBV6-5 and TRBJ1-1; 7 nucleotides agree with TRBD1. Germline-derived CDR1 and CDR2 are MNHEY and SVGAGI. V shed 6 bases, J shed 0 bases, and the junction held 4 bases outside the gene matches. CDR3 length: 14 residues. The CDR3 DNA follows: TGTGCCAGCAGCCCGACAGGGATGAACACTGAAGCTTTCTTT. This encodes CASSPTGMNTEAFF.

This clone was seen more than once but under ten times. This chain links TRBV30 with TRBJ1-5; the D is unclear. Deletions cut 0 bases from V and 7 bases from J, with 10 bases between. The CDR3 consists of 13 residues. CDR1 and CDR2 from the germline V gene are GTSNPN and SVGIG (reference sequence). CDR3 sequence: CAWSVPPGQPQHF. CDR3 nucleotide sequence: TGTGCCTGGAGTGTACCGCCGGGGCAGCCCCAGCATTTT.

The chain has TRBV6-5 and TRBJ1-2; 7 bases map to TRBD1. The CDR3 has 16 residues. The V segment lost 0 bases and the J segment 5 bases; nucleotides outside the gene matches: 9. In germline, CDR1 is MNHEY, CDR2 SVGAGI. DNA of the CDR3: TGTGCCAGCAGTTACTCTTTGGGGGACAGTTCTTATGGCTACACCTTC. Encoded protein: CASSYSLGDSSYGYTF.

The chain employs TRBV18 and TRBJ2-2; maybe TRBD1 (6 bases). The CDR3 loop spans 15 amino acids. The ends were cut back, 6 bases at V and 0 bases at J, with 11 bases in the middle. Germline assignment: CDR1 KGHSH and CDR2 LQKENI. The CDR3 DNA is TGTGCCAGCTCTCACAGGGCAACGAACACCGGGGAGCTGTTTTTT. Amino acid sequence: CASSHRATNTGELFF. Based on the CDR3 plus reference TRBV18 and TRBJ2-2, the full variable domain is NAGVMQNPRHLVRRRGQEARLRCSPMKGHSHVYWYRQLPEEGLKFMVYLQKENIIDESGMPKERFSAEFPKEGPSILRIQQVVRGDSAAYFCASSHRATNTGELFFGEGSRLTVL.